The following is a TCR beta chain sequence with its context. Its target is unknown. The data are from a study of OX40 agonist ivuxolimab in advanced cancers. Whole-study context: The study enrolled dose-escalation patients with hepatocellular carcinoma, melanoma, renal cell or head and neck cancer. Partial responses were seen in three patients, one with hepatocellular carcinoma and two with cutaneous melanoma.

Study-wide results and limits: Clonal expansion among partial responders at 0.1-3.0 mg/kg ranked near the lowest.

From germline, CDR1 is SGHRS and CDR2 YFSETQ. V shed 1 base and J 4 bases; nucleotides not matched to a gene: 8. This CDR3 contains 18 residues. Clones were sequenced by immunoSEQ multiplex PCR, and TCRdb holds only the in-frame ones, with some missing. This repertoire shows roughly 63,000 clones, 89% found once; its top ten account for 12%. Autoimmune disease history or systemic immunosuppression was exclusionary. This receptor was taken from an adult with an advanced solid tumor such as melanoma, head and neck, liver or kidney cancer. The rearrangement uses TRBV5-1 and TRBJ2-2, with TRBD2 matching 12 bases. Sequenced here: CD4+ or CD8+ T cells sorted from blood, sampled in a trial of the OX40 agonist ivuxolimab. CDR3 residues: CASSLMGPGLAGTGELFF. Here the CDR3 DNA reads TGCGCCAGCAGCTTGATGGGGCCGGGACTAGCGGGCACCGGGGAGCTGTTTTTT.